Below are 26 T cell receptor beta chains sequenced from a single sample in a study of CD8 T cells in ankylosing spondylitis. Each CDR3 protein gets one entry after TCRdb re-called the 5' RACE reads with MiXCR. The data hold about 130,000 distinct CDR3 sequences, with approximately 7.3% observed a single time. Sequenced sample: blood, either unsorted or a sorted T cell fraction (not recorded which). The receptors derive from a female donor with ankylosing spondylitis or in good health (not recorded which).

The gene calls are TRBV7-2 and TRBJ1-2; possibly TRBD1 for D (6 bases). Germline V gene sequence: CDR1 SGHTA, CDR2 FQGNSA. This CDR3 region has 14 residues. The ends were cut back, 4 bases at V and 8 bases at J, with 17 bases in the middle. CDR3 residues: CASSSKTGGAGYTF. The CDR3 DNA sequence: TGTGCCAGCAGCTCCAAGACAGGAGGGGCCGGCTACACCTTC.

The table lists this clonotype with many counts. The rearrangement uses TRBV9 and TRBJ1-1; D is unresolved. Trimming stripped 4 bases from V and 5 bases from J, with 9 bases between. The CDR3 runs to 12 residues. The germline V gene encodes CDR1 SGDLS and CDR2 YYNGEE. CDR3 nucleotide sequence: TGTGCCAGCAGCCCCCAGGAAACTGAAGCTTTCTTT. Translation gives CASSPQETEAFF.

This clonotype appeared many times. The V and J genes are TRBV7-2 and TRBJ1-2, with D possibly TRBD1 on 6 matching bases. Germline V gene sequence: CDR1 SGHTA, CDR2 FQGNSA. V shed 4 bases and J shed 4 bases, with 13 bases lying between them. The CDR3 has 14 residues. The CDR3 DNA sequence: TGTGCCAGCAGCTCCGAGACAGGTCCCTATGGCTACACCTTC. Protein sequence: CASSSETGPYGYTF. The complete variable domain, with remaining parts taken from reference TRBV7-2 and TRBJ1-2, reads GAGVSQSPSNKVTEKGKDVELRCDPISGHTALYWYRQSLGQGLEFLIYFQGNSAPDKSGLPSDRFSAERTGGSVSTLTIQRTQQEDSAVYLCASSSETGPYGYTFGSGTRLTVV.

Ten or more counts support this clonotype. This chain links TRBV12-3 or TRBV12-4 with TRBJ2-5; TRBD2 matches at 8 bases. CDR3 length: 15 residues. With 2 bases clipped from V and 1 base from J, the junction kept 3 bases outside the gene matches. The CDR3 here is CASSLQRGPQETQYF. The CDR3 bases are TGTGCCAGCAGTTTACAGCGGGGGCCCCAAGAGACCCAGTACTTC.

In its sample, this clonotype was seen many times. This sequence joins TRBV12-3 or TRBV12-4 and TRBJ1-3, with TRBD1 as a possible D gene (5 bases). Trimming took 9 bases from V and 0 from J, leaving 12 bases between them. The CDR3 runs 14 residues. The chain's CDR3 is CASRDLSSGNTIYF. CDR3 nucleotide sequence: TGTGCCAGTCGGGACTTGAGCTCTGGAAACACCATATATTTT.

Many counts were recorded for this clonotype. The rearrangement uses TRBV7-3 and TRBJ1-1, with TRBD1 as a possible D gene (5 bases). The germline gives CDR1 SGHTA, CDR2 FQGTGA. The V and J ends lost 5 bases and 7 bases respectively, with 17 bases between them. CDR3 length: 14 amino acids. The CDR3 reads CASSAIPGSDEAFF. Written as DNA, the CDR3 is TGTGCCAGCAGCGCTATCCCAGGGAGTGATGAAGCTTTCTTT.

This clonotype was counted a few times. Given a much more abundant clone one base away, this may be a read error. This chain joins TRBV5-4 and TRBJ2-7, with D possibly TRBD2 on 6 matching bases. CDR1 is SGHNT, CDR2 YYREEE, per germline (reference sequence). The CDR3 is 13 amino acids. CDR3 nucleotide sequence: TGTGTCAGCAGCTTGTTCGGGAGCTACGAGCAGTACTTC. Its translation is CVSSLFGSYEQYF. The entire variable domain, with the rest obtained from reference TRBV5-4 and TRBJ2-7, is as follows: ETGVTQSPTHLIKTRGQQVTLRCSSQSGHNTVSWYQQALGQGPQFIFQYYREEENGRGNFPPRFSGLQFPNYSSELNVNALELDDSALYLCVSSLFGSYEQYFGPGTRLTVT.

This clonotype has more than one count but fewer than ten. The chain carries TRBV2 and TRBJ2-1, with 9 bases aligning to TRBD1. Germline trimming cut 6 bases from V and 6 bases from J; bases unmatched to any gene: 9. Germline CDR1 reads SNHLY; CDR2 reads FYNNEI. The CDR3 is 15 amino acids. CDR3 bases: TGTGCCAGCAGCTTTCGGACAGGGGCATCCAATGAGCAGTTCTTC. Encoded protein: CASSFRTGASNEQFF.

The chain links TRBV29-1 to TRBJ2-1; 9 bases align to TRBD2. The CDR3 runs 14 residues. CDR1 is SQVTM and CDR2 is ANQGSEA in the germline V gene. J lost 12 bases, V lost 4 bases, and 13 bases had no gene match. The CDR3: CSVVLASGDPWQFF. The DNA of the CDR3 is TGCAGCGTTGTCCTCGCTAGCGGGGATCCTTGGCAGTTCTTC.

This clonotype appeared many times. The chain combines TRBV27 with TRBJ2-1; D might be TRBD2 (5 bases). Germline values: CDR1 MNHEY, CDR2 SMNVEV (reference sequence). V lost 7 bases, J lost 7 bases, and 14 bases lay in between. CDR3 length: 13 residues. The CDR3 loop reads CASTYSGWNEQFF. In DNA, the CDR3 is TGTGCCAGCACCTATTCGGGGTGGAATGAGCAGTTCTTC.

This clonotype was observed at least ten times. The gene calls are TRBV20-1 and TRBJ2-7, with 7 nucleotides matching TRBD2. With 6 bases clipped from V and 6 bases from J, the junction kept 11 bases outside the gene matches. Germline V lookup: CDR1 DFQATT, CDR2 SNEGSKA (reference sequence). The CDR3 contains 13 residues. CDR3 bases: TGCAGTGCCCCCCGCGGGGGATTCCGCGAGCAGTACTTC. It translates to CSAPRGGFREQYF.

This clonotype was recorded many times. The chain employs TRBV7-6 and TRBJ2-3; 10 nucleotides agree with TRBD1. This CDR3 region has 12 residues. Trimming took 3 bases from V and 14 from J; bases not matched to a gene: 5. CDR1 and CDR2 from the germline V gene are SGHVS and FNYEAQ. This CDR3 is CASSFGGQGRYF. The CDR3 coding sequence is TGTGCCAGCAGCTTTGGGGGACAGGGGCGGTATTTT.

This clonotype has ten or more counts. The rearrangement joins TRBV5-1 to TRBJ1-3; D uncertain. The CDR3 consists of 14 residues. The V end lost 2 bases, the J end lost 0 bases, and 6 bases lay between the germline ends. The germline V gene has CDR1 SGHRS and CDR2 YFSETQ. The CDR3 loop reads CASSFGDSGNTIYF. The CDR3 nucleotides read TGCGCCAGCAGCTTCGGAGACTCTGGAAACACCATATATTTT.

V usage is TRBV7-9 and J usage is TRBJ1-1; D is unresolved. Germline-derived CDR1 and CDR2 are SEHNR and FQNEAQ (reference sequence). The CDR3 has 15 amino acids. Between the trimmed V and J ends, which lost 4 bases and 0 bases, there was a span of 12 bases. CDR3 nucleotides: TGTGCCAGCAGCTCCACTTCAGAACTGAACACTGAAGCTTTCTTT. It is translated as CASSSTSELNTEAFF. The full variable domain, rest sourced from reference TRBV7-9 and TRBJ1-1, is DTGVSQNPRHKITKRGQNVTFRCDPISEHNRLYWYRQTLGQGPEFLTYFQNEAQLEKSRLLSDRFSAERPKGSFSTLEIQRTEQGDSAMYLCASSSTSELNTEAFFGQGTRLTVV.

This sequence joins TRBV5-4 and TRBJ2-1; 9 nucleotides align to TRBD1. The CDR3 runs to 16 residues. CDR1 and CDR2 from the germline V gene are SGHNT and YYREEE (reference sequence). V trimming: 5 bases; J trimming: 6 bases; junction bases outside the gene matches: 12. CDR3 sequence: CASRRDRGQGRNEQFF. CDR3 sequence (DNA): TGTGCCAGCAGACGAGACCGGGGACAGGGTCGCAATGAGCAGTTCTTC.

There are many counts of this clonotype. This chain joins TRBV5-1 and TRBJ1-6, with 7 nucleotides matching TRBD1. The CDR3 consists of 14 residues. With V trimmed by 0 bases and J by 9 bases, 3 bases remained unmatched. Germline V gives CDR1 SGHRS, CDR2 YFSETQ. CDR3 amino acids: CASSLAGQSSPLHF. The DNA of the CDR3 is TGCGCCAGCAGCTTGGCGGGACAGAGTTCACCCCTCCACTTT.

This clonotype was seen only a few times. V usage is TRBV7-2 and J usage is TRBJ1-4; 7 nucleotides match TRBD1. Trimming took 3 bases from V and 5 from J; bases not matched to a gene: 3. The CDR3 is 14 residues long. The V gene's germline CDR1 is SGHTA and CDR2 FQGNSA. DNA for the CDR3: TGTGCCAGCAGCTTGGACAGGAGAAATGAAAAACTGTTTTTT. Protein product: CASSLDRRNEKLFF.

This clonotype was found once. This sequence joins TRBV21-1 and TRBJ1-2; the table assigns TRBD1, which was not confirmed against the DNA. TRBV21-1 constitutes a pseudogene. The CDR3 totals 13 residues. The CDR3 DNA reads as TGTGCCAGCAGCGACGACAGGGGCTATGGCTACACCTTC. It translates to CASSDDRGYGYTF.

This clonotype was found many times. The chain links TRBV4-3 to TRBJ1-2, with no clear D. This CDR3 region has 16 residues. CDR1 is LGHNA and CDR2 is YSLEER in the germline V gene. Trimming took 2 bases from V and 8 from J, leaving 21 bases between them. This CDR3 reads CASSQSPGRYLGGYTF. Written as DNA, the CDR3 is TGCGCCAGCAGCCAAAGCCCAGGCAGGTACCTTGGGGGCTACACCTTC.

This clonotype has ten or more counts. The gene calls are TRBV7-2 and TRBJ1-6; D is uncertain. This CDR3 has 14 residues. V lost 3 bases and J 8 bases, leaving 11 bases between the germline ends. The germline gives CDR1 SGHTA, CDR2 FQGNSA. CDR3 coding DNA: TGTGCCAGCAGCTTTGGAGGTCGGGATTCACCCCTCCACTTT. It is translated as CASSFGGRDSPLHF.

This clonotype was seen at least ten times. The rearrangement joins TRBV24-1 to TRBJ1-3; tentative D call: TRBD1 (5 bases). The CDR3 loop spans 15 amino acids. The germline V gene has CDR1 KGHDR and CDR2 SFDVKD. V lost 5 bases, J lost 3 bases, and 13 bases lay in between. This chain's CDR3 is CATSAEGRIGNTIYF. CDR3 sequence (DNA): TGTGCCACCAGTGCGGAGGGGAGAATTGGAAACACCATATATTTT.

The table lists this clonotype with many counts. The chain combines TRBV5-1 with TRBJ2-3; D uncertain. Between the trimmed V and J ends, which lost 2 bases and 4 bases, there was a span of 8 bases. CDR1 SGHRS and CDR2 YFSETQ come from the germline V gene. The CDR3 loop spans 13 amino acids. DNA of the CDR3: TGCGCCAGCAGCTTCCAGGAAGCAGATACGCAGTATTTT. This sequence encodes CASSFQEADTQYF.

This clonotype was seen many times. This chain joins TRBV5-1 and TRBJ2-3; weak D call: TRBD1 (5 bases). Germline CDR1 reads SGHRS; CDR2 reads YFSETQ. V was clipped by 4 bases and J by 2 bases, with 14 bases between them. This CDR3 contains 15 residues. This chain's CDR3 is CASSQGTADTDTQYF. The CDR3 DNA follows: TGCGCCAGCAGCCAGGGAACAGCTGACACAGATACGCAGTATTTT. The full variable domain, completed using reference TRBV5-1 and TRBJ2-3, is KAGVTQTPRYLIKTRGQQVTLSCSPISGHRSVSWYQQTPGQGLQFLFEYFSETQRNKGNFPGRFSGRQFSNSRSEMNVSTLELGDSALYLCASSQGTADTDTQYFGPGTRLTVL.

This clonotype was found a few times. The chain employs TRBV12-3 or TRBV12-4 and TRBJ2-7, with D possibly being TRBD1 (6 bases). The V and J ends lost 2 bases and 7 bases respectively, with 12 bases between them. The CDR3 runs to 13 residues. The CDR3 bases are TGTGCCAGCAGTTTAACACAGGGCGGGGAGCAGTACTTC. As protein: CASSLTQGGEQYF.

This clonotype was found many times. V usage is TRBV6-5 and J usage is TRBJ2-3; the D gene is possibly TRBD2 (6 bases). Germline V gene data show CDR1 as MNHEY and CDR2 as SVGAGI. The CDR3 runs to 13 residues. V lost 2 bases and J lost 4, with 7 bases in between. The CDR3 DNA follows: TGTGCCAGCAGTTACACTAGCTCAGATACGCAGTATTTT. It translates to CASSYTSSDTQYF.

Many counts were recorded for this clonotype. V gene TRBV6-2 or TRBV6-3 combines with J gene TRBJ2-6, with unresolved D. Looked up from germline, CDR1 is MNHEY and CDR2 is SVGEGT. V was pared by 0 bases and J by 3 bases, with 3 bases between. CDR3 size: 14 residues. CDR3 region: CASSYSSGANVLTF. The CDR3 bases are TGTGCCAGCAGTTACTCGAGTGGGGCCAACGTCCTGACTTTC.